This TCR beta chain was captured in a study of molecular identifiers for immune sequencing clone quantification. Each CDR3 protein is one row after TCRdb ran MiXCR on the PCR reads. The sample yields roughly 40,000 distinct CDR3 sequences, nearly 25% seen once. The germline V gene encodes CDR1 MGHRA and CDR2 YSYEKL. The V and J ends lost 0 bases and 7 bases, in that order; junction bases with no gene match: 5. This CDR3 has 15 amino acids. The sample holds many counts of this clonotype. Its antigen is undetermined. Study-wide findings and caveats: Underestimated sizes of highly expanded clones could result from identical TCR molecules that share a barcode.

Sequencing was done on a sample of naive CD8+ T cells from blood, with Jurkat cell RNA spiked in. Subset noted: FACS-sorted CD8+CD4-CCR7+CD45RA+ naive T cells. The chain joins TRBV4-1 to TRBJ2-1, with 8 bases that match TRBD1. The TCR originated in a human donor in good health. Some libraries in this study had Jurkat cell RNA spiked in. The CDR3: CASSQDRQGANEQFF. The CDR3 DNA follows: TGCGCCAGCAGCCAAGATCGTCAGGGGGCAAATGAGCAGTTCTTC.